Shown below are 31 T cell receptor beta chains from a single sample sequenced in a study of identical twins. TCRdb fed the 5' RACE reads into MiXCR, producing one record per CDR3 protein. The sample has fewer than 250,000 distinct CDR3 sequences, 6.5% to 8.5% seen once. A further study also used this sample, focusing on yellow fever vaccine responses in identical twins.

The sample taken for sequencing was memory (CD45RO+) T cells sorted from blood. Receptor source: a young woman in good health.

The sample holds many counts of this clonotype. The chain employs TRBV7-9 and TRBJ2-1, with TRBD1 as a possible D gene (6 bases). The germline CDR1 and CDR2 sequences are SEHNR and FQNEAQ (reference sequence). This CDR3 region has 14 residues. V gave up 2 bases and J gave up 5 bases, with 10 bases separating them. This CDR3 is CASSLRDTNNEQFF. The CDR3 DNA follows: TGTGCCAGCAGCTTAAGGGACACCAACAATGAGCAGTTCTTC.

This sequence joins TRBV11-2 and TRBJ2-5, with 10 bases identical to TRBD2. The CDR3 is 18 amino acids. Germline V CDR1 and CDR2: SGHAT, FQNNGV. V trimming: 3 bases; J trimming: 9 bases; junction bases outside the gene matches: 19. The CDR3 sequence: CASSLNQAGGPARVAQYF. The CDR3 DNA follows: TGTGCCAGCAGCTTGAATCAAGCGGGGGGGCCGGCGCGGGTGGCCCAGTACTTC.

This clonotype occurred a few times. The chain recombines TRBV4-2 with TRBJ2-1; D gene unclear. The CDR3 totals 15 residues. Germline V gene data show CDR1 as LGHNA and CDR2 as YNFKEQ. Between the trimmed V and J ends, which lost 1 base and 4 bases, there was a span of 11 bases. The CDR3 protein is CASSQVRGDYNEQFF. CDR3 bases: TGTGCCAGCAGCCAAGTACGAGGTGATTACAATGAGCAGTTCTTC.

This clonotype was counted a few times. This rearrangement joins TRBV5-1 to TRBJ1-4; possible D gene TRBD1, 6 bases. Germline CDR1 is SGHRS and CDR2 is YFSETQ. The CDR3 totals 14 residues. Trimming pared 2 bases from V and 10 bases from J, leaving 15 bases between. CDR3 nucleotide sequence: TGCGCCAGCAGCTTAGCGACTGAGGGGGGAAAACTGTTTTTT. Encoded protein: CASSLATEGGKLFF.

This clonotype has only a few counts. The chain combines TRBV27 with TRBJ2-2; 9 bases align to TRBD1. CDR1 is MNHEY and CDR2 is SMNVEV in the germline V gene (reference sequence). The CDR3 length is 15 residues. Trimming took 4 bases from V and 4 from J; bases not matched to a gene: 4. Here the CDR3 reads CASSWDRASTGELFF. CDR3 coding DNA: TGTGCCAGCAGTTGGGACAGGGCCTCCACCGGGGAGCTGTTTTTT.

This clonotype was seen a few times. The chain couples TRBV7-2 to TRBJ1-3; 10 bases are a match to TRBD1. This CDR3 region has 16 residues. Trimming took 5 bases from V and 2 from J; bases not matched to a gene: 6. The germline V gene has CDR1 SGHTA and CDR2 FQGNSA. CDR3 DNA sequence: TGTGCCAGCAGCCCCGGGACAGGGGCGACTGGAAACACCATATATTTT. It translates to CASSPGTGATGNTIYF.

Only a few counts were recorded for this clonotype. V usage is TRBV20-1 and J usage is TRBJ2-7; 7 bases align to TRBD2. This CDR3 spans 16 amino acids. With V trimmed by 0 bases and J by 0 bases, 8 bases remained unmatched. The germline V gene encodes CDR1 DFQATT and CDR2 SNEGSKA (reference sequence). The CDR3 protein is CSARDRLAAPSYEQYF. The CDR3 DNA is TGCAGTGCTAGAGATAGGCTAGCGGCCCCCTCCTACGAGCAGTACTTC.

The chain is built from TRBV27 and TRBJ2-7, with TRBD2 matching 14 bases. The CDR3 totals 18 residues. Germline V CDR1 and CDR2: MNHEY, SMNVEV (reference sequence). With 4 bases clipped from V and 3 bases from J, the junction kept 11 bases outside the gene matches. The CDR3 region has the DNA TGTGCCAGCAGTTCGCAATCCGGGACTAGCGGGAGTCTCTACGAGCAGTACTTC. As protein: CASSSQSGTSGSLYEQYF.

This clonotype was seen many times. The chain uses TRBV20-1 and TRBJ2-1; maybe TRBD1 (5 bases). Germline CDR1 is DFQATT and CDR2 is SNEGSKA (reference sequence). V was trimmed by 2 bases and J by 2 bases, leaving 13 bases between them. The CDR3 consists of 15 residues. In DNA, the CDR3 is TGCAGTGCTAGATTTACGCAGGGCACCTACAATGAGCAGTTCTTC. It yields the protein CSARFTQGTYNEQFF.

This chain uses TRBV30 with TRBJ1-5; 7 nucleotides agree with TRBD1. Germline loops: CDR1 GTSNPN, CDR2 SVGIG (reference sequence). V gave up 1 base and J gave up 7 bases; unmatched junction bases: 16. This CDR3 has 17 amino acids. CDR3: CAWSASPGTALSQPQHF. The CDR3 DNA reads as TGTGCCTGGAGTGCCAGCCCCGGGACAGCCCTTAGCCAGCCCCAGCATTTT.

This clonotype was picked up a small number of times. The genes are TRBV7-8 and TRBJ1-5; 11 bases align to TRBD1. V lost 6 bases, J lost 6 bases, and 4 bases stayed unmatched. CDR3 length equals 14 residues. Germline V lookup: CDR1 SGHVS, CDR2 FQNEAQ. CDR3 sequence: CASRRTGGGQPQHF. The DNA for the CDR3 is TGTGCCAGCAGAAGGACAGGGGGCGGTCAGCCCCAGCATTTT.

V is TRBV28 and J is TRBJ2-3; 8 bases line up with TRBD2. CDR1 and CDR2 (germline): MDHEN, SYDVKM. The CDR3 has 16 residues. V lost 5 bases and J lost 0; bases outside the gene matches: 7. CDR3 loop: CASSLTGLASTDTQYF. The CDR3 region has the DNA TGTGCCAGCAGTCTCACCGGACTAGCTAGCACAGATACGCAGTATTTT. The full variable domain, in which reference TRBV28 and TRBJ2-3 provide the parts outside the CDR3, is DVKVTQSSRYLVKRTGEKVFLECVQDMDHENMFWYRQDPGLGLRLIYFSYDVKMKEKGDIPEGYSVSREKKERFSLILESASTNQTSMYLCASSLTGLASTDTQYFGPGTRLTVL.

The rearrangement uses TRBV28 and TRBJ2-2, with D perhaps TRBD1 or TRBD2 (5 bases each). Germline CDR1 is MDHEN and CDR2 is SYDVKM. V lost 4 bases and J 7 bases, leaving 13 bases between the germline ends. The CDR3 is 14 residues long. For the CDR3, the DNA is TGTGCCAGCAGTTCCGGGACCCCGAACGGGGAGCTGTTTTTT. Encoded protein: CASSSGTPNGELFF.

The table lists this clonotype with a few counts. The chain combines TRBV7-3 with TRBJ2-1; 9 positions agree with TRBD2. CDR3 length: 15 amino acids. Germline V lookup: CDR1 SGHTA, CDR2 FQGTGA. After removal of 2 bases from V and 8 bases from J, the junction contained 7 bases not matched to a gene. CDR3 sequence reads: CASSLGAGGPYEQFF. CDR3 sequence (DNA): TGTGCCAGCAGCTTAGGGGCGGGGGGGCCCTATGAGCAGTTCTTC.

This clonotype was observed many times. V gene TRBV5-1 combines with J gene TRBJ2-7; 8 nucleotides agree with TRBD1. The CDR3 contains 16 residues. Germline assignment: CDR1 SGHRS and CDR2 YFSETQ. Trimming removed 3 bases from V and 2 bases from J; junction bases left unmatched: 10. The CDR3 region has the DNA TGCGCCAGCAGCTCCCAGGACAGGGATAAGGCCTACGAGCAGTACTTC. This codes for CASSSQDRDKAYEQYF. The entire variable domain, with the rest obtained from reference TRBV5-1 and TRBJ2-7, is as follows: KAGVTQTPRYLIKTRGQQVTLSCSPISGHRSVSWYQQTPGQGLQFLFEYFSETQRNKGNFPGRFSGRQFSNSRSEMNVSTLELGDSALYLCASSSQDRDKAYEQYFGPGTRLTVT.

The genes are TRBV6-5 and TRBJ2-2, with D perhaps TRBD2 (5 bases). Germline V CDR1 and CDR2: MNHEY, SVGAGI. V was pared by 0 bases and J by 9 bases, with 14 bases between. There are 15 residues in the CDR3. As DNA, the CDR3 is TGTGCCAGCAGTTACTCCCGGGAAAGGACCCGGGAGCTGTTTTTT. Translation gives CASSYSRERTRELFF.

Ten or more counts support this clonotype. The chain has TRBV6-4 and TRBJ2-2, with D perhaps assigned TRBD1 or TRBD2 (6 bases each). Germline values: CDR1 MRHNA, CDR2 SNTAGT. The ends were cut back, 2 bases at V and 6 bases at J, with 13 bases in the middle. CDR3 length: 15 residues. CDR3 coding DNA: TGTGCCAGCAGTGACCGGGCAGGGGAGGCCGGGGAGCTGTTTTTT. Amino acids: CASSDRAGEAGELFF.

This clonotype was seen many times. V is TRBV7-3 and J is TRBJ2-7; TRBD1 agrees at 8 bases. The length of the CDR3 is 15 residues. Germline values: CDR1 SGHTA, CDR2 FQGTGA. V lost 5 bases, J lost 4 bases, and 10 bases stayed unmatched. Here the CDR3 reads CASSVAGTGTYEQYF. The DNA for the CDR3 is TGTGCCAGCAGCGTTGCCGGGACAGGAACATACGAGCAGTACTTC.

This clonotype was counted between two and nine times. The chain is built from TRBV3-1 and TRBJ1-6; D might be TRBD1 (5 bases). Trimming removed 6 bases at V and 7 bases at J, with 13 bases between. The length of the CDR3 is 14 residues. Germline V gives CDR1 LGHDT, CDR2 YNNKEL (reference sequence). In DNA, the CDR3 is TGTGCCAGCAGTCCCAGGGTCGAGAATTCACCCCTCCACTTT. Its translation is CASSPRVENSPLHF.

This clonotype was detected ten times or more. The V and J genes are TRBV7-9 and TRBJ2-3; D remains ambiguous. V shed 2 bases and J shed 11 bases, with 11 bases lying between them. This CDR3 contains 12 residues. Germline loops: CDR1 SEHNR, CDR2 FQNEAQ (reference sequence). CDR3 sequence: CASSLNAMRQYF. For the CDR3, the DNA is TGTGCCAGCAGCTTAAACGCCATGAGGCAGTATTTT.

Details on this clonotype: At one boundary the junction diverges from the germline segment, which might be a read error. The DNA of the CDR3 is TGTGCCAGCAGTGGGGAGAGGCTAGCGGGAGGTTCCACCTACGAGCAGTATTTC. Amino acid sequence: CASSGERLAGGSTYEQYF. The chain links TRBV2 to TRBJ2-7; 11 nucleotides line up with TRBD2. The CDR3 length is 18 residues. Germline V lookup: CDR1 SNHLY, CDR2 FYNNEI. Complete variable domain (other parts from reference TRBV2 and TRBJ2-7): EPEVTQTPSHQVTQMGQEVILRCVPISNHLYFYWYRQILGQKVEFLVSFYNNEISEKSEIFDDQFSVERPDGSNFTLKIRSTKLEDSAMYFCASSGERLAGGSTYEQYFGPGTRLTVT.

The chain recombines TRBV18 with TRBJ2-7, with TRBD2 as a possible D gene (7 bases). The CDR3 has 16 residues. V was cut by 4 bases and J by 2 bases, with 18 bases left in between. The germline V gene encodes CDR1 KGHSH and CDR2 LQKENI. CDR3 loop: CASSLGSGGGTYEQYF. The DNA for the CDR3 is TGTGCCAGCTCACTAGGGTCTGGCGGGGGCACCTACGAGCAGTACTTC.

This clonotype was counted a few times. V usage is TRBV27 and J usage is TRBJ2-3; 9 nucleotides align to TRBD2. The CDR3 consists of 15 residues. The V and J ends lost 5 bases and 5 bases, in that order; junction bases with no gene match: 8. From germline, CDR1 is MNHEY and CDR2 SMNVEV (reference sequence). CDR3 nucleotide sequence: TGTGCCAGCAGTATTAGCGGGAGAAGTAGAGATACGCAGTATTTT. This codes for CASSISGRSRDTQYF.

This clonotype was seen more than once but under ten times. The gene calls are TRBV5-8 and TRBJ2-7; no clear D gene. CDR3 length equals 17 residues. V was clipped by 0 bases and J by 5 bases, with 21 bases between them. From germline, CDR1 is SGHTS and CDR2 YDEGEE. CDR3 region: CASSLGGSSRSGDEQYF. As DNA, the CDR3 is TGTGCCAGCAGCTTGGGCGGCTCAAGCCGGAGTGGCGACGAGCAGTACTTC.

CDR3: CASSGSTGGVNEQFF. The CDR3, as DNA: TGCGCCAGCAGCGGGTCGACAGGGGGGGTCAATGAGCAGTTCTTC. The J gene is TRBJ2-1, the V gene TRBV5-1, with 9 bases matching TRBD1. Germline V gene lookup returns CDR1 SGHRS and CDR2 YFSETQ. J lost 6 bases, V lost 4 bases, and 8 bases had no gene match. The CDR3 length is 15 residues.

The gene calls are TRBV4-1 and TRBJ2-7; maybe TRBD2 (5 bases). Germline V gene lookup returns CDR1 MGHRA and CDR2 YSYEKL. The V and J ends lost 1 base and 3 bases respectively, with 16 bases between them. The CDR3 totals 16 residues. The CDR3 DNA reads as TGCGCCAGCAGCCAAGTTGGGCCAACAAGCGGCTACGAGCAGTACTTC. Translation: CASSQVGPTSGYEQYF.

This clonotype has ten or more counts. The chain links TRBV28 to TRBJ2-3; TRBD2 aligns across 10 bases. The CDR3 contains 15 residues. Trimming removed 5 bases from V and 7 bases from J; junction bases left unmatched: 9. Looked up from germline, CDR1 is MDHEN and CDR2 is SYDVKM. CDR3 DNA: TGTGCCAGCAGTCCCCCGGGACTAGCGCCTCATACGCAGTATTTT. Translated, it gives CASSPPGLAPHTQYF.

This clonotype has only a few counts. J is TRBJ2-3 and V is TRBV7-3; D gene ambiguous. This CDR3 comprises 13 residues. The ends were cut back, 5 bases at V and 6 bases at J, with 12 bases in the middle. CDR1 is SGHTA and CDR2 is FQGTGA in the germline V gene. The CDR3: CASSGSQVDTQYF. Written as DNA, the CDR3 is TGTGCCAGCAGCGGCTCGCAGGTTGATACGCAGTATTTT.

This clonotype was detected only a few times. The V gene is TRBV20-1, the J gene TRBJ2-5, with 9 bases aligning to TRBD1. After removal of 1 base from V and 5 bases from J, the junction contained 11 bases not matched to a gene. Germline V gives CDR1 DFQATT, CDR2 SNEGSKA (reference sequence). The CDR3 consists of 16 residues. This CDR3 reads CSARAQGQGRGETQYF. In DNA, the CDR3 is TGCAGTGCTAGAGCCCAGGGACAGGGTAGGGGGGAGACCCAGTACTTC.

The sample holds many counts of this clonotype. The rearrangement joins TRBV28 to TRBJ2-1; tentative D call: TRBD2 (5 bases). V lost 0 bases and J lost 5, with 8 bases in between. Germline lookup yields CDR1 MDHEN and CDR2 SYDVKM. This CDR3 region has 14 residues. CDR3 bases: TGTGCCAGCAGTTTATGGAGGGTCCACAATGAGCAGTTCTTC. This encodes CASSLWRVHNEQFF.

The V gene is TRBV3-1, the J gene TRBJ2-7, with D possibly TRBD1 on 6 matching bases. V was trimmed by 4 bases and J by 3 bases, leaving 22 bases between them. Looked up from germline, CDR1 is LGHDT and CDR2 is YNNKEL (reference sequence). The CDR3 runs to 17 residues. The CDR3 reads CASSRTAIGPGFYEQYF. The CDR3 DNA follows: TGTGCCAGCAGCCGGACAGCGATTGGACCGGGGTTCTACGAGCAGTACTTC.